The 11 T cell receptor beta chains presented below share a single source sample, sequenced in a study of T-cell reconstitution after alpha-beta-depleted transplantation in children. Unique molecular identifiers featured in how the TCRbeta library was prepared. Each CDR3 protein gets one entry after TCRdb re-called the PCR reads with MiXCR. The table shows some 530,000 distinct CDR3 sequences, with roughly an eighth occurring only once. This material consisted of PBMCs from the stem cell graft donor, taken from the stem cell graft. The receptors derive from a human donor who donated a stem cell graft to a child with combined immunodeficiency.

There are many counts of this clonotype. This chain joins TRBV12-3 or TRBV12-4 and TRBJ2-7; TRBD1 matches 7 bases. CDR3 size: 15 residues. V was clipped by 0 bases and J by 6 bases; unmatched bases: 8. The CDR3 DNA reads TGTGCCAGCAGTTTAGCGGGCAGGGGGTCTCGCGAGCAGTACTTC. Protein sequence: CASSLAGRGSREQYF.

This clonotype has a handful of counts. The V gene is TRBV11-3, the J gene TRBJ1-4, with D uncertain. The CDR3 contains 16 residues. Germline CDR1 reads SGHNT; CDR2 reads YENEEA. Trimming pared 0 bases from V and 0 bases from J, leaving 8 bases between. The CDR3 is CASSLDEGATNEKLFF. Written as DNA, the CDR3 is TGTGCCAGCAGCTTAGACGAGGGCGCAACTAATGAAAAACTGTTTTTT.

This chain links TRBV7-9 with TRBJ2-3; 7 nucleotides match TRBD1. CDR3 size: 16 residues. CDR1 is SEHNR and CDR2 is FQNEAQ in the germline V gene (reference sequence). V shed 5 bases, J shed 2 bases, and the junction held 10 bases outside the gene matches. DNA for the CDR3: TGTGCCAGCAGCCTCCTACAGGGGCCTACCACAGATACGCAGTATTTT. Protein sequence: CASSLLQGPTTDTQYF.

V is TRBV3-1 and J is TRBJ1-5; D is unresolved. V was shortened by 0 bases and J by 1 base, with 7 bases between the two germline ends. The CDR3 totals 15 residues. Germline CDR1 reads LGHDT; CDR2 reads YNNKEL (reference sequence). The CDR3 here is CASSQDSGSNQPQHF. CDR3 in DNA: TGTGCCAGCAGCCAAGATTCGGGGAGCAATCAGCCCCAGCATTTT.

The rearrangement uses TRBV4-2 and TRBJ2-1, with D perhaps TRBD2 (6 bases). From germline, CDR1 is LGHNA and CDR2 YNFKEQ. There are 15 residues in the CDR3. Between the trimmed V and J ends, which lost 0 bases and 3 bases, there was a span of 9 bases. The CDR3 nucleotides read TGTGCCAGCAGCCAAGAAGGTAGCGGCTACAATGAGCAGTTCTTC. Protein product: CASSQEGSGYNEQFF.

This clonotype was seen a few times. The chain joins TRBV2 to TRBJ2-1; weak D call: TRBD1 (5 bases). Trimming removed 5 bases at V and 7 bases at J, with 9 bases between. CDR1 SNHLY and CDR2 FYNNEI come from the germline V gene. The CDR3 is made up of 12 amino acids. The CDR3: CASSPDINEQFF. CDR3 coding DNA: TGTGCCAGCAGTCCGGACATTAATGAGCAGTTCTTC.

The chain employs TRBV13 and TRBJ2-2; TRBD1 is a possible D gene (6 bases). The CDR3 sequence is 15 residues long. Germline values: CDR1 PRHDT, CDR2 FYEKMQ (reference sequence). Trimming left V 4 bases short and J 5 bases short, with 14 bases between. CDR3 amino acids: CASSSQGGWTGELFF. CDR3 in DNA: TGTGCCAGCAGCTCCCAAGGGGGATGGACCGGGGAGCTGTTTTTT.

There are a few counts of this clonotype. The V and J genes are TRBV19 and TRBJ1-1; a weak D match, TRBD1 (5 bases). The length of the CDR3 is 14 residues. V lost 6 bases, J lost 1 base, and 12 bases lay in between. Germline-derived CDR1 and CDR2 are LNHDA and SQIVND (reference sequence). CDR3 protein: CASRSTERNTEAFF. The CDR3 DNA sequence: TGTGCCAGTAGGTCGACAGAGAGGAACACTGAAGCTTTCTTT. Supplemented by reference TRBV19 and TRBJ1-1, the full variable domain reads DGGITQSPKYLFRKEGQNVTLSCEQNLNHDAMYWYRQDPGQGLRLIYYSQIVNDFQKGDIAEGYSVSREKKESFPLTVTSAQKNPTAFYLCASRSTERNTEAFFGQGTRLTVV.

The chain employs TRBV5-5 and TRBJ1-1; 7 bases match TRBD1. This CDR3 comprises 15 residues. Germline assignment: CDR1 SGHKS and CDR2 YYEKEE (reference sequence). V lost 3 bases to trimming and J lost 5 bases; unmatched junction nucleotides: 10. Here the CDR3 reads CASSWEDRDETEAFF. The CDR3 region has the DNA TGTGCCAGCAGCTGGGAAGACAGGGACGAAACTGAAGCTTTCTTT.

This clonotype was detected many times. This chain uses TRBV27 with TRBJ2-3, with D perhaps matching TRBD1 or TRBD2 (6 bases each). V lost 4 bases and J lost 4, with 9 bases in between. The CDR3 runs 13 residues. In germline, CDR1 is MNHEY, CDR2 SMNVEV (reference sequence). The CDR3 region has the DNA TGTGCCAGCAGTTGGGGGGCGGCAGATACGCAGTATTTT. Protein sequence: CASSWGAADTQYF.

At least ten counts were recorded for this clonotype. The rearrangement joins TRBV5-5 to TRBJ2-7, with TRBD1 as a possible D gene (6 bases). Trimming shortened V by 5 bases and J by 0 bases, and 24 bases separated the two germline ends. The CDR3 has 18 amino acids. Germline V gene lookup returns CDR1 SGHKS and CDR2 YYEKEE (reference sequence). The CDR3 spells CASRLLRLTGPSSYEQYF. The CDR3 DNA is TGTGCCAGCAGGCTCCTAAGGTTAACAGGGCCTAGCTCCTACGAGCAGTACTTC.